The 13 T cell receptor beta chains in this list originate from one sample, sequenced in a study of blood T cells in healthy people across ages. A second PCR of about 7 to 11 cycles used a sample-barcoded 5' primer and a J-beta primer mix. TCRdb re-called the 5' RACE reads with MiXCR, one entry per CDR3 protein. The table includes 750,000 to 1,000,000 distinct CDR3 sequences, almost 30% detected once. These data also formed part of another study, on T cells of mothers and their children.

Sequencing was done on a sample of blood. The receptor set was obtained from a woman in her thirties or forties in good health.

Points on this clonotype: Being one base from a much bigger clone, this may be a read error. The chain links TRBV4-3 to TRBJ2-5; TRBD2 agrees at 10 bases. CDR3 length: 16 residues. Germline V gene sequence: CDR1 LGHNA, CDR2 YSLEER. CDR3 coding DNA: TGCGCCAGCAGCCAAGGAAGGACTAGCGGCCAAGGGACCCAGTACTTC. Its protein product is CASSQGRTSGQGTQYF.

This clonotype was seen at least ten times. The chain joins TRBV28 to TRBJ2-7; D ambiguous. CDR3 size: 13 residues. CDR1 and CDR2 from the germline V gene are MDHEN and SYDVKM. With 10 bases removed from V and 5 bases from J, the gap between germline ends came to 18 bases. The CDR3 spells CATGLDVRHEQYF. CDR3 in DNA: TGTGCCACCGGGTTAGACGTTCGGCACGAGCAGTACTTC.

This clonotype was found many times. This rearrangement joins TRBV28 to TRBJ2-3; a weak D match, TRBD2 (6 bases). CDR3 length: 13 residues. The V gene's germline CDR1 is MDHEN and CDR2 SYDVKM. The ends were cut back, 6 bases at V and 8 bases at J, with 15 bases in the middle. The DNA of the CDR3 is TGTGCCAGCAGACTAACTAGCAGTGGTACGCAGTATTTT. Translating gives CASRLTSSGTQYF.

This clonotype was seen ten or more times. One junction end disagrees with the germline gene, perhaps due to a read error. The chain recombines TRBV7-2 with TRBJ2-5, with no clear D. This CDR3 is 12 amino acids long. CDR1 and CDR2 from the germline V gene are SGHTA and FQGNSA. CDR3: CAGSPPRSTQYF. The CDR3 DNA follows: TGTGCCGGCAGCCCCCCGAGATCGACCCAGTACTTC.

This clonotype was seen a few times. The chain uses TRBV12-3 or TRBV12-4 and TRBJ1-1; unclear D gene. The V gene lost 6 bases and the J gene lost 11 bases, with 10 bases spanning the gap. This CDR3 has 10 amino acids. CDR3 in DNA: TGTGCCAGCAGCCTATTTGAGGCTTTCTTT. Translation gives CASSLFEAFF.

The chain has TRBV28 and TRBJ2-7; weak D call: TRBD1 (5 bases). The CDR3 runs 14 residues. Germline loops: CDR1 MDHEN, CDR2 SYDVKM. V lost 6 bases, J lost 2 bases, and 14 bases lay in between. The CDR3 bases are TGTGCCAGCAGCCTCAGACAGTTTGCCTACGAGCAGTACTTC. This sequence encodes CASSLRQFAYEQYF. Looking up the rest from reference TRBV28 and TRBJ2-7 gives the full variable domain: DVKVTQSSRYLVKRTGEKVFLECVQDMDHENMFWYRQDPGLGLRLIYFSYDVKMKEKGDIPEGYSVSREKKERFSLILESASTNQTSMYLCASSLRQFAYEQYFGPGTRLTVT.

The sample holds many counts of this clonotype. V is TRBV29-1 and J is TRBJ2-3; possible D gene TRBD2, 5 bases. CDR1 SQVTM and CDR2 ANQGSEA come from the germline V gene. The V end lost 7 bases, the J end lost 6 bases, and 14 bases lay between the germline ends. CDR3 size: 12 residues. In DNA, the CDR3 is TGCAGCGCTGACTCCCCGGGGGATACGCAGTATTTT. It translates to CSADSPGDTQYF.

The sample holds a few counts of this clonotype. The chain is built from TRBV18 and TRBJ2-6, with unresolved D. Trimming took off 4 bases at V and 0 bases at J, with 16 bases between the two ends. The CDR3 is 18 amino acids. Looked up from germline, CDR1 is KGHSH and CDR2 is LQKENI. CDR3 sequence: CASSHARTGISGANVLTF. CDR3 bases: TGTGCCAGCTCACACGCCCGGACGGGTATCTCTGGGGCCAACGTCCTGACTTTC.

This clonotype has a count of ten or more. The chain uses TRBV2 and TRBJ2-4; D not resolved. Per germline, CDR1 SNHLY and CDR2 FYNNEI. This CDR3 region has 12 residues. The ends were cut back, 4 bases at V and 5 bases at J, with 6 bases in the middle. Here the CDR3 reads CASSGTENIQYF. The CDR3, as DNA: TGTGCCAGCAGTGGAACCGAAAACATTCAGTACTTC.

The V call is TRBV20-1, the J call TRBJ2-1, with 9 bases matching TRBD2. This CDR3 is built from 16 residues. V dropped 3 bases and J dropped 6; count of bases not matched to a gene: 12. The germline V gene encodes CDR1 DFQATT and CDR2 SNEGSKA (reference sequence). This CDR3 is CSASNTGLAFLNEQFF. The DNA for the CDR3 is TGCAGTGCTAGTAATACCGGACTAGCGTTCCTCAATGAGCAGTTCTTC.

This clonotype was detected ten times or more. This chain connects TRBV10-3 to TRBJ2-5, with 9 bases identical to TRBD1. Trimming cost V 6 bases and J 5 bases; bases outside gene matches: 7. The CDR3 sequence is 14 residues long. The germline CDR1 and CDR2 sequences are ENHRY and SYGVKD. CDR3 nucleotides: TGTGCCATCAGAGCACAGGGGGCGGGGGAGACCCAGTACTTC. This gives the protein CAIRAQGAGETQYF.

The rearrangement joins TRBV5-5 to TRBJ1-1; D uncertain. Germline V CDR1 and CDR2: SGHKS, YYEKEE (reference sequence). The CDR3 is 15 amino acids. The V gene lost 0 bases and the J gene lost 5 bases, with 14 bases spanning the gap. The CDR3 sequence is CASSLAVVLRTEAFF. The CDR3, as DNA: TGTGCCAGCAGCTTGGCAGTGGTTCTGAGGACTGAAGCTTTCTTT. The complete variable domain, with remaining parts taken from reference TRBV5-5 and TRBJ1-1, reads DAGVTQSPTHLIKTRGQQVTLRCSPISGHKSVSWYQQVLGQGPQFIFQYYEKEERGRGNFPDRFSARQFPNYSSELNVNALLLGDSALYLCASSLAVVLRTEAFFGQGTRLTVV.

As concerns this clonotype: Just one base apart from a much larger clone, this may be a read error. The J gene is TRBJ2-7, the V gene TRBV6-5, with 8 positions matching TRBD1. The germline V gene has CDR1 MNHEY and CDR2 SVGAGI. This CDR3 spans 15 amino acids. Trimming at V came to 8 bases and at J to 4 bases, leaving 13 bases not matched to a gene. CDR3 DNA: TGTGCCAGCGGTAAATCGACAGGGGCGCTTTACGAGCAGTACTTC. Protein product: CASGKSTGALYEQYF.